This T cell receptor beta chain appears in the sequencing data of a study of control samples from healthy donors and cancer patients. The CDR3 spans 15 residues. Trimming removed 2 bases from V and 8 bases from J, with 15 bases in between. Germline loops: CDR1 MNHEY, CDR2 SVGAGI. Profiled with immunoSEQ multiplex PCR; TCRdb holds only in-frame clones, not every one. The sample includes about 150,000 clones, just under 95% of them seen just once. The chain joins TRBV6-5 to TRBJ1-4; no firm D call. The receptor's source is a middle-aged man in good health. The specimen sequenced was blood. CDR3 sequence: CASSYSFGVSEKLFF. For the CDR3, the DNA is TGTGCCAGCAGTTACAGTTTCGGGGTTTCCGAAAAACTGTTTTTT.